Included here is one T cell receptor beta chain sequence, with context. Its antigen is currently not known. Nothing much larger sits one base from this clone, and base qualities are not available. This specimen belongs to a study of control samples from healthy donors and cancer patients (dated by TCRdb to about 2020). From the cysteine through the phenylalanine, the CDR3 covers 13 amino acids. Left in the record is the CDR3 DNA by itself, 39 bases read in frame from the first base. As encoded in the germline V gene (reference sequence), CDR1 is MNHNY while CDR2 is SVGAGI. V gives up 1 base and J gives up 5 bases, and the segment between their germline ends measures 8 bases. The library was obtained by the immunoSEQ multiplex PCR assay. TCRdb mirrors the immuneACCESS table, restricted to in-frame sequences. Some clones are absent from its copies; in checked studies, under half trace to an unresolved V gene, and the reason for the others is unknown. This sample comprises about 110,000 clones, 75% to 95% of them detected only once. The ten largest clones add up to under 4.5% of the sample.

This receptor chain uses TRBV6-6 and TRBJ2-5; a confident D gene designation cannot be given. This receptor was taken from a human donor in good health. The donor label of this sample is uncertain. Sequenced sample: blood. The CDR3 region reads CASSYLGSETQYF. The DNA sequence is given as TGTGCCAGCAGTTACTTGGGTTCTGAGACCCAGTACTTC.